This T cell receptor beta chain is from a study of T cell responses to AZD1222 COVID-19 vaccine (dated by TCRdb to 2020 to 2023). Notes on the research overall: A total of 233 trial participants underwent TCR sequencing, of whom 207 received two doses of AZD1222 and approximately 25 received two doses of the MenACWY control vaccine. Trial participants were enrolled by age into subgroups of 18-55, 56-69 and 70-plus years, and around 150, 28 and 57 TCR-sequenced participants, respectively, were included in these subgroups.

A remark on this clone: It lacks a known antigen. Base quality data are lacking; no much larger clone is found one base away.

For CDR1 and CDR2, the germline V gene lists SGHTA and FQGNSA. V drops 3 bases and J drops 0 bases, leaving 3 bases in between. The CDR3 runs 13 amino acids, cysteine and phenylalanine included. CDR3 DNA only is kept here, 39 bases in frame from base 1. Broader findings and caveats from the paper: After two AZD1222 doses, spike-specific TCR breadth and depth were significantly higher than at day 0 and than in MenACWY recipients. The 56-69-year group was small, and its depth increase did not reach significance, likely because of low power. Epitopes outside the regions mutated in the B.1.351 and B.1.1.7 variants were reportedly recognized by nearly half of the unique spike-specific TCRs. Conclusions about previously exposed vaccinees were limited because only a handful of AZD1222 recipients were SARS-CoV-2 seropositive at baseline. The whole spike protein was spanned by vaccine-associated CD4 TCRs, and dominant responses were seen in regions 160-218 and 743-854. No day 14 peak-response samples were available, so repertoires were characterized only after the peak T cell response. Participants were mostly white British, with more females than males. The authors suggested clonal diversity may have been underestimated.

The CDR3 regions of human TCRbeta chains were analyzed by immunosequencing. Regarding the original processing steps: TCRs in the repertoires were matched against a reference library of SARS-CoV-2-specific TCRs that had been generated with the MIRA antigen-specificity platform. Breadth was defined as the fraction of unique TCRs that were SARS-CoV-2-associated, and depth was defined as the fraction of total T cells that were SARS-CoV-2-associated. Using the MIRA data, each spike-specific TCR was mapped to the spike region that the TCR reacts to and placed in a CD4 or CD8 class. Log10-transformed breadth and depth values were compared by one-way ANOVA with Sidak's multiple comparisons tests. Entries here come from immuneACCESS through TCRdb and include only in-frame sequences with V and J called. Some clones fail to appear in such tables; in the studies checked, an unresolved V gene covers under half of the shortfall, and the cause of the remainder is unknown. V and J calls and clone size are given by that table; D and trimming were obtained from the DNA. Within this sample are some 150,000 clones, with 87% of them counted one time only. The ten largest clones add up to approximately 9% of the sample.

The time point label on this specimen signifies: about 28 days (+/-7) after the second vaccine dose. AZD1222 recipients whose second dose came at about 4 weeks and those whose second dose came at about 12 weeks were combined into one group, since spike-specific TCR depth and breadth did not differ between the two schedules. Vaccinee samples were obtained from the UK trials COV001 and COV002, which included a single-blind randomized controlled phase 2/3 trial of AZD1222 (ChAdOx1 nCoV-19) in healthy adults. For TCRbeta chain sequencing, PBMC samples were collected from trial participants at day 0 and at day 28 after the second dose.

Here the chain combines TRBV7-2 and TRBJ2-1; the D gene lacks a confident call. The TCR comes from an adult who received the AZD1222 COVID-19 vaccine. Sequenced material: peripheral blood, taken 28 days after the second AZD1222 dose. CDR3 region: CASSFSSYNEQFF. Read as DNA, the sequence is TGTGCCAGCAGCTTCAGCTCCTACAATGAGCAGTTCTTC.